The 32 T cell receptor beta chains listed next were all sequenced from one sample in a study of blood T cell repertoires in COVID-19. Some clones are missing from TCRdb's copy, which holds only in-frame ones; the method was immunoSEQ multiplex PCR. The table has roughly 140,000 clones, approximately 88% seen once. The sequenced material came from peripheral blood. These receptors were collected from a human donor in a cohort sampled during active COVID-19.

The chain carries TRBV30 and TRBJ1-1; D may be TRBD1 (5 bases). The CDR3 sequence is 13 residues long. In germline, CDR1 is GTSNPN, CDR2 SVGIG (reference sequence). V lost 5 bases, J lost 1 base, and 11 bases lay in between. As DNA, the CDR3 is TGTGCCTGGTCCCAGACAGAGAACACTGAAGCTTTCTTT. This encodes CAWSQTENTEAFF.

This chain links TRBV7-2 with TRBJ2-1; perhaps TRBD2 as D (6 bases). Germline CDR1 is SGHTA and CDR2 is FQGNSA. The CDR3 runs to 15 residues. Trimming cost V 1 base and J 2 bases, with 9 bases left between them. CDR3 residues: CASSLEEGPYNEQFF. The CDR3 nucleotides read TGTGCCAGCAGCTTAGAGGAGGGCCCCTACAATGAGCAGTTCTTC. The full variable domain, its missing parts supplied by reference TRBV7-2 and TRBJ2-1, is GAGVSQSPSNKVTEKGKDVELRCDPISGHTALYWYRQSLGQGLEFLIYFQGNSAPDKSGLPSDRFSAERTGGSVSTLTIQRTQQEDSAVYLCASSLEEGPYNEQFFGPGTRLTVL.

The rearrangement joins TRBV18 to TRBJ1-2; possibly TRBD1 for D (6 bases). The germline V gene has CDR1 KGHSH and CDR2 LQKENI. The germline V and J ends were trimmed by 5 bases and 4 bases, with 14 bases remaining between them. This CDR3 has 14 residues. This CDR3 is CASSFRTAFYGYTF. DNA for the CDR3: TGTGCCAGCTCATTTAGGACAGCCTTCTATGGCTACACCTTC.

The rearrangement links TRBV12-3 or TRBV12-4 to TRBJ1-5, with D perhaps TRBD1 (6 bases). V was shortened by 6 bases and J by 5 bases, with 11 bases between the two germline ends. CDR3 length equals 13 residues. The CDR3 reads CASSHRVHQPQHF. CDR3 bases: TGTGCCAGCAGCCACAGGGTACATCAGCCCCAGCATTTT.

J is TRBJ1-1 and V is TRBV7-9; the match to TRBD1 covers 7 bases. Losses at the gene ends were 2 bases for V and 0 bases for J; bases not matched to a gene: 3. Germline V gene sequence: CDR1 SEHNR, CDR2 FQNEAQ (reference sequence). CDR3 length equals 15 residues. The CDR3 protein is CASSLRGQMNTEAFF. In DNA, the CDR3 is TGTGCCAGCAGCTTAAGGGGACAGATGAACACTGAAGCTTTCTTT.

This chain connects TRBV5-4 to TRBJ1-4, with 9 bases that match TRBD1. CDR1 and CDR2 from the germline V gene are SGHNT and YYREEE (reference sequence). This CDR3 spans 17 amino acids. With 3 bases clipped from V and 7 bases from J, the junction kept 13 bases outside the gene matches. CDR3 sequence reads: CASSSGQGTTDGEKLFF. In nucleotides, the CDR3 is TGTGCCAGCAGCTCGGGACAGGGTACCACCGACGGTGAAAAACTGTTTTTT.

The DNA of the CDR3 is TGTGCCAGTAAGGCGGGGCTATACACAGATACGCAGTATTTT. Translating gives CASKAGLYTDTQYF. The chain has TRBV19 and TRBJ2-3; D is possibly TRBD2 (6 bases). CDR3 size: 14 residues. Germline CDR1 and CDR2: LNHDA and SQIVND (reference sequence). Trimming cost V 7 bases and J 2 bases, with 13 bases left between them.

V is TRBV7-2 and J is TRBJ2-5; a possible D gene is TRBD2 (6 bases). V was pared by 5 bases and J by 1 base, with 17 bases between. The CDR3 runs to 16 residues. The V gene's germline CDR1 is SGHTA and CDR2 FQGNSA. CDR3 coding DNA: TGTGCCAGCAGCCCCCTCGCGGGGAACTTCCAAGAGACCCAGTACTTC. This encodes CASSPLAGNFQETQYF.

The chain has TRBV6-2 or TRBV6-3 and TRBJ2-7; unclear D gene. This CDR3 spans 12 amino acids. V lost 3 bases to trimming and J lost 6 bases, with 9 bases between them. Germline CDR1 MNHEY, CDR2 SVGEGT. CDR3 coding DNA: TGTGCCAGCAGTTATAGCCTTGGCGAGCAGTACTTC. Translating gives CASSYSLGEQYF.

This sequence joins TRBV4-2 and TRBJ2-1; no clear D gene. Germline CDR1 and CDR2: LGHNA and YNFKEQ. Between the trimmed V and J ends, which lost 2 bases and 7 bases, there was a span of 6 bases. CDR3 length: 12 amino acids. The CDR3 DNA reads TGTGCCAGCAGCCAAACAGAGAATGAGCAGTTCTTC. Translation gives CASSQTENEQFF.

This rearrangement joins TRBV5-5 to TRBJ1-6, with 7 nucleotides matching TRBD1. The CDR3 contains 15 residues. CDR1 is SGHKS, CDR2 YYEKEE, per germline (reference sequence). The J segment lost 5 bases and the V segment lost 4 bases, leaving 6 bases of the junction unmatched. CDR3 protein: CASSRMGQHNSPLHF. The CDR3 DNA is TGTGCCAGCAGCCGAATGGGACAGCATAATTCACCCCTCCACTTT.

This clone was detected only a few times. This chain links TRBV3-1 (or the pseudogene TRBV3-2) with TRBJ2-3, with D maybe TRBD1 (6 bases). Deletions cut 3 bases from V and 4 bases from J, with 8 bases between. Per germline, CDR1 LGHDT and CDR2 YNNKEL (reference sequence). The CDR3 has 13 residues. The CDR3 here is CASSQGAPDTQYF. The CDR3 region has the DNA TGTGCCAGCAGCCAGGGGGCCCCAGATACGCAGTATTTT.

V and J are TRBV19 and TRBJ1-2, with TRBD1 matching 7 bases. V trimming: 1 base; J trimming: 4 bases; junction bases outside the gene matches: 3. This CDR3 region has 14 residues. CDR1 is LNHDA, CDR2 SQIVND, per germline (reference sequence). DNA of the CDR3: TGTGCCAGTAGTATAGCAGGGGGTCTCTATGGCTACACCTTC. It yields the protein CASSIAGGLYGYTF.

The chain has TRBV2 and TRBJ2-3; 10 bases fit TRBD1. The CDR3 is 17 residues long. After removal of 3 bases from V and 5 bases from J, the junction contained 11 bases not matched to a gene. Germline CDR1 reads SNHLY; CDR2 reads FYNNEI. CDR3 DNA: TGTGCCAGCAGTGATAGGGGGGAAGGGACAGGGGTAGATACGCAGTATTTT. Protein sequence: CASSDRGEGTGVDTQYF.

This clone is a singleton in its sample. The V and J genes are TRBV5-1 and TRBJ2-6, with 8 bases lining up with TRBD1. Germline trimming cut 4 bases from V and 2 bases from J; bases unmatched to any gene: 2. This CDR3 has 15 amino acids. CDR1 is SGHRS, CDR2 YFSETQ, per germline. In DNA form, the CDR3 reads TGCGCCAGCAGCGTACAGGGGGCTGGGGCCAACGTCCTGACTTTC. Its protein product is CASSVQGAGANVLTF.

This clone was seen more than once but under ten times. The chain has TRBV7-9 and TRBJ2-7, with D maybe TRBD1 (6 bases). Germline V gene lookup returns CDR1 SEHNR and CDR2 FQNEAQ (reference sequence). Trimming stripped 4 bases from V and 4 bases from J, with 23 bases between. The CDR3 spans 17 residues. The chain's CDR3 is CASSSPRKQGNLYEQYF. For the CDR3, the DNA is TGTGCCAGCAGCTCACCGCGCAAACAGGGAAATTTATACGAGCAGTACTTC. The entire variable domain, with the rest obtained from reference TRBV7-9 and TRBJ2-7, is as follows: DTGVSQNPRHKITKRGQNVTFRCDPISEHNRLYWYRQTLGQGPEFLTYFQNEAQLEKSRLLSDRFSAERPKGSFSTLEIQRTEQGDSAMYLCASSSPRKQGNLYEQYFGPGTRLTVT.

V gene TRBV11-2 combines with J gene TRBJ1-4; D is unclear. V lost 5 bases to trimming and J lost 14 bases, with 18 bases between them. CDR3 length: 13 amino acids. CDR1 is SGHAT, CDR2 FQNNGV, per germline. The CDR3, as DNA: TGTGCCAGCAGCCGGGCCCGGGGTAGTCGGCTGTTTTTT. It yields the protein CASSRARGSRLFF.

The table lists this clone with a count of one. The chain uses TRBV4-1 and TRBJ1-1; D gene uncertain. Trimming removed 1 base at V and 0 bases at J, with 9 bases between. The CDR3 extends over 15 amino acids. Per the germline V gene, CDR1 is MGHRA and CDR2 is YSYEKL. This CDR3 is CASSQGPRVNTEAFF. Written as DNA, the CDR3 is TGCGCCAGCAGCCAAGGCCCCCGGGTGAACACTGAAGCTTTCTTT.

This clone has just one count. V is TRBV27 and J is TRBJ2-7, with 7 bases matching TRBD2. The CDR3 runs 16 residues. Per the germline V gene, CDR1 is MNHEY and CDR2 is SMNVEV (reference sequence). The V gene end was trimmed by 5 bases and the J gene end by 2 bases; junction bases not matched to a gene: 12. CDR3: CASSPLAGRATYEQYF. The CDR3, as DNA: TGTGCCAGCAGTCCCCTTGCAGGGAGGGCAACCTACGAGCAGTACTTC.

The CDR3 sequence: CASSPRSGYEQYF. In DNA, the CDR3 is TGTGCCAGCAGTCCCCGGAGTGGATACGAGCAGTACTTC. The chain links TRBV27 to TRBJ2-7, with D unresolved. The germline CDR1 and CDR2 sequences are MNHEY and SMNVEV (reference sequence). Trimming left V 5 bases short and J 4 bases short, with 12 bases between. The CDR3 has 13 residues.

The chain combines TRBV6-5 with TRBJ1-5; D remains ambiguous. V lost 2 bases to trimming and J lost 6 bases, with 8 bases between them. Germline assignment: CDR1 MNHEY and CDR2 SVGAGI. The CDR3 runs to 13 residues. The CDR3 loop reads CASSYIAGQPQHF. In nucleotides, the CDR3 is TGTGCCAGCAGTTACATAGCCGGTCAGCCCCAGCATTTT.

The chain employs TRBV7-9 and TRBJ2-7; 9 bases match TRBD2. V was clipped by 4 bases and J by 6 bases; unmatched bases: 7. The CDR3 totals 14 residues. Germline V lookup: CDR1 SEHNR, CDR2 FQNEAQ (reference sequence). CDR3 nucleotide sequence: TGTGCCAGCAGCTCTGTCCTAGCGGGGCTCGAGCAGTACTTC. Its protein product is CASSSVLAGLEQYF.

The rearrangement joins TRBV6-4 to TRBJ2-1; 11 bases are a match to TRBD2. Germline V gene lookup returns CDR1 MRHNA and CDR2 SNTAGT. The trim removed 5 bases at V and 4 bases at J, leaving 4 bases unmatched. CDR3 size: 15 residues. CDR3 amino acids: CASSRSGGAYNEQFF. The CDR3 DNA is TGTGCCAGCAGTCGTAGCGGGGGGGCTTACAATGAGCAGTTCTTC.

J is TRBJ1-4 and V is TRBV4-1; 7 nucleotides line up with TRBD1. Germline loops: CDR1 MGHRA, CDR2 YSYEKL. V dropped 1 base and J dropped 3; count of bases not matched to a gene: 11. CDR3 length: 18 residues. The CDR3 region has the DNA TGCGCCAGCAGCCAAGTTCGGGGACAGCGCCAAGCTAATGAAAAACTGTTTTTT. It is translated as CASSQVRGQRQANEKLFF.

The chain couples TRBV5-1 to TRBJ2-2; D perhaps matches TRBD2 (6 bases). The germline CDR1 and CDR2 sequences are SGHRS and YFSETQ. V was shortened by 1 base and J by 1 base, with 8 bases between the two germline ends. CDR3 length equals 15 residues. CDR3 in amino acids: CASSLMEGNTGELFF. CDR3 sequence (DNA): TGCGCCAGCAGCTTGATGGAGGGGAACACCGGGGAGCTGTTTTTT.

Worth noting for this clone: Its ends do not fully match the called genes, so a read error is possible. The CDR3 is CAGSGTGNQPQHF. Here the CDR3 DNA reads TGTGCCGGTAGTGGGACAGGGAATCAGCCCCAGCATTTT. The chain joins TRBV19 to TRBJ1-5, with 9 bases that match TRBD1. Germline V CDR1 and CDR2: LNHDA, SQIVND (reference sequence). CDR3 size: 13 residues.

The V call is TRBV2, the J call TRBJ1-6; tentatively, D is TRBD1 (5 bases). The germline gives CDR1 SNHLY, CDR2 FYNNEI. The CDR3 sequence is 14 residues long. V dropped 4 bases and J dropped 4 bases, with 8 bases sitting between them. The DNA for the CDR3 is TGTGCCAGCAGTGTGGGGGGTTATAATTCACCCCTCCACTTT. Translating it yields CASSVGGYNSPLHF.

The chain links TRBV7-2 to TRBJ2-5, with 12 bases matching TRBD2. Per the germline V gene, CDR1 is SGHTA and CDR2 is FQGNSA. V dropped 2 bases and J dropped 1; count of bases not matched to a gene: 2. This CDR3 is 16 amino acids long. The CDR3 spells CASSLTSGGLQETQYF. As DNA, the CDR3 is TGTGCCAGCAGCTTAACTAGCGGGGGGCTCCAAGAGACCCAGTACTTC.

CDR3 residues: CASSTDRDEQYF. The CDR3, as DNA: TGTGCCAGCAGTACGGACAGGGACGAGCAGTACTTC. This chain links TRBV6-6 with TRBJ2-7; 8 bases line up with TRBD1. The CDR3 totals 12 residues. V shed 5 bases and J 5 bases; nucleotides not matched to a gene: 2. Germline CDR1 MNHNY, CDR2 SVGAGI (reference sequence).

The CDR3 sequence is CASSRLAGTGELFF. CDR3 in DNA: TGTGCCAGTAGTAGACTAGCGGGAACCGGGGAGCTGTTTTTT. The rearrangement links TRBV19 to TRBJ2-2; 11 bases fit TRBD2. This CDR3 has 14 amino acids. Trimming took 4 bases from V and 5 from J; bases not matched to a gene: 0. Germline-derived CDR1 and CDR2 are LNHDA and SQIVND (reference sequence).

In its sample, this clone was seen once. Sequence at one end of the junction differs from germline and may be a read error. This chain links TRBV19 with TRBJ2-7, with 8 bases identical to TRBD2. This CDR3 spans 17 amino acids. In germline, CDR1 is LNHDA, CDR2 SQIVND (reference sequence). The CDR3 DNA reads TGTGCCAGCAGTACACGGGGGGGCAGGGGCCCATCCTACGAGCAGTACTTC. Protein: CASSTRGGRGPSYEQYF.

The chain uses TRBV15 and TRBJ2-3; D perhaps matches TRBD1 (6 bases). Germline CDR1 reads LNHNV; CDR2 reads YYDKDF (reference sequence). The germline V and J ends were trimmed by 4 bases and 2 bases, with 13 bases remaining between them. CDR3 length: 15 residues. The CDR3 loop reads CATSTRGESTDTQYF. In nucleotides, the CDR3 is TGTGCCACCAGCACCAGGGGTGAGTCCACAGATACGCAGTATTTT.